The T cell receptor beta chain under discussion was sequenced for a study of neurological immune-mediated disorders. Overall study results and limits: Whereas HTLV-1-associated myelopathy showed the most TCR clonal expansion, multiple sclerosis showed the least, with levels below those of healthy controls.

The cells used in sorted libraries, CD4+ or CD8+ T cells, numbered roughly 910,000. The CDR3 is 14 residues long. Germline V gene lookup returns CDR1 DFQATT and CDR2 SNEGSKA (reference sequence). J gave up 1 base and V 6 bases, and 9 bases lay outside the gene matches. 5'RACE with 10-nucleotide random UMIs produced the cDNA. Every sequencing run produced over 190 million TCR-beta sequences, and the sequences from any one run covered 15-18 subjects. TCRdb fed the 5' RACE reads into MiXCR, producing one record per CDR3 protein. The sample carries 15,000 to 20,000 distinct CDR3 sequences, approximately 12% recorded once. This clonotype showed up many times. Its matching antigen is unknown.

The sequence was obtained from a woman in her forties or fifties in good health. The rearrangement links TRBV20-1 to TRBJ2-7; 7 bases line up with TRBD1. Sequences were obtained from CD8+ T cells from blood. The CDR3 DNA reads TGCAGTGCGAAAACAGGGGCGCTTTCCTACGAGCAGTACTTC. This sequence encodes CSAKTGALSYEQYF.